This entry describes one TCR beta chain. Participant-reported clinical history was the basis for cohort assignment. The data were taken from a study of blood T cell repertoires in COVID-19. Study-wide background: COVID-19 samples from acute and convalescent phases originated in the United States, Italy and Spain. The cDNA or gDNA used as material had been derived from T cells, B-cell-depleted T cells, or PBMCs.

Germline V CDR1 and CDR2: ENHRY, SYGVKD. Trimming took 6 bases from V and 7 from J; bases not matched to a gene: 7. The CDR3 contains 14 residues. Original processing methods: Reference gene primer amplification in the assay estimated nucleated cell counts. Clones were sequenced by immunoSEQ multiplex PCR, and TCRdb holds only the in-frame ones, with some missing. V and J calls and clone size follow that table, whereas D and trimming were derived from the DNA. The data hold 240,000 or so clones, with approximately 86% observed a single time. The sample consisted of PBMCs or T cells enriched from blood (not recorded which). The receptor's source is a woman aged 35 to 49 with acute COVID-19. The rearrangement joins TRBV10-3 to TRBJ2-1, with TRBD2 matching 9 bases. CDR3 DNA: TGTGCCATCAGGTTAGCGGGAGATAGGAATGAGCAGTTCTTC. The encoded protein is CAIRLAGDRNEQFF.